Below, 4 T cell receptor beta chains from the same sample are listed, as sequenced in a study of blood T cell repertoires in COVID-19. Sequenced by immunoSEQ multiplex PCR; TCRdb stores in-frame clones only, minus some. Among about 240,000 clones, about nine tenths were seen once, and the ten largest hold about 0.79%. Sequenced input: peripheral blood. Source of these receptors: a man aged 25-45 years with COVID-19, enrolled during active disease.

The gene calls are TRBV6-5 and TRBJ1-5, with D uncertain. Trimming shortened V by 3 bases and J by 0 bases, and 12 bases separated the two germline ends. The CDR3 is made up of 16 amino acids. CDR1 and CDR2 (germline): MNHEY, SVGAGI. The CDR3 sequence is CASSYRRGNSNQPQHF. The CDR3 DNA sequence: TGTGCCAGCAGTTATAGACGGGGAAATAGCAATCAGCCCCAGCATTTT.

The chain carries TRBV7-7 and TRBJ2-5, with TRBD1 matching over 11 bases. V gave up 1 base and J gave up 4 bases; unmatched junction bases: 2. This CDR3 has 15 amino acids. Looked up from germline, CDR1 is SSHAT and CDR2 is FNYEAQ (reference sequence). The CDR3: CASSLGTGGGETQYF. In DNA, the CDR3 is TGTGCCAGCAGCTTAGGGACAGGGGGCGGAGAGACCCAGTACTTC.

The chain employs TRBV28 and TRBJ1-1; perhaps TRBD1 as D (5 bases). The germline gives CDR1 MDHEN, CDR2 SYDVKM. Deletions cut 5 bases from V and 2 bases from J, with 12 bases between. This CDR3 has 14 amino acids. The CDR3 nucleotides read TGTGCCAGCAGTCCCGCCGGACACAACACTGAAGCTTTCTTT. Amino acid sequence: CASSPAGHNTEAFF.

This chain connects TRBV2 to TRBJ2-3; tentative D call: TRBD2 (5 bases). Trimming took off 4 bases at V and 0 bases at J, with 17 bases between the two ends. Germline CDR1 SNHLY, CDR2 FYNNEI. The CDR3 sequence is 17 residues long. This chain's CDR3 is CASSVKRSGSSTDTQYF. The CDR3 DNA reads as TGTGCCAGCAGTGTGAAGCGGTCGGGCAGTAGCACAGATACGCAGTATTTT.